This T cell receptor (beta chain) is drawn from a study of PD-1 blockade in classical Hodgkin lymphoma. Looking at the study overall: The patients were dosed with nivolumab 3 mg/kg, infused intravenously every 2 weeks.

With no exception, relapse followed autologous stem cell transplantation in all patients, and brentuximab vedotin exposure varied. Germline V gives CDR1 SGHTA, CDR2 FQGTGA. The V end lost 5 bases, the J end lost 2 bases, and 13 bases lay between the germline ends. The CDR3 contains 14 residues. The study's findings and limits: Healthy donors reportedly exceeded newly diagnosed patients in baseline TCR diversity. Newly diagnosed patients and complete responders had comparable diversity at baseline.

About this clone itself: Its antigen is not identified.

Assay used: immunoSEQ multiplex PCR; TCRdb lists only in-frame clones, some missing. The profile shows about 46,000 clones, about three quarters of them singletons. This specimen was peripheral blood mononuclear cells (PBMCs), taken at baseline. The chain is built from TRBV7-3 and TRBJ2-7; weak D call: TRBD2 (7 bases). The clonotype comes from a human donor with classical Hodgkin lymphoma. As DNA, the CDR3 is TGTGCCAGCAGCGTACAGGGAGGGCCCTACGAGCAGTACTTC. This gives the protein CASSVQGGPYEQYF.